A single sample is the source of the 7 T cell receptor beta chains below, sequenced in a study of glioma-infiltrating T cells (dated by TCRdb to between 2015 and 2016). TCRdb records Illumina MiSeq as the sequencer. The iRepertoire nested amplicon-rescue multiplex PCR (arm-PCR) platform was used to amplify TCR alpha and beta CDR3 regions from RNA. In-frame beta chains were kept once TCRdb had trimmed the public reads at Q25 with fastp and called clones with MiXCR. A single entry per CDR3 protein holds the most common genes and DNA from its merged rows. This sample lists a few hundred thousand distinct CDR3 sequences; roughly 41% were detected once. In total, the top ten clones hold approximately 12% of the sample. Sequencing was performed on glioma tissue, nonneoplastic brain tissue, or PBMCs (not recorded which). The source of these receptors is a human donor with low-grade glioma or glioblastoma, undergoing nonglioma brain surgery, or in good health (not recorded which).

There are a few counts of this clonotype. V gene TRBV28 combines with J gene TRBJ2-7; 7 positions agree with TRBD2. Looked up from germline, CDR1 is MDHEN and CDR2 is SYDVKM. V trimming: 8 bases; J trimming: 2 bases; junction bases outside the gene matches: 12. The CDR3 contains 15 residues. The CDR3 nucleotides read TGTGCCAGCTCCCCATTGGGGGGGGTACCCTACGAGCAGTACTTC. Translation gives CASSPLGGVPYEQYF.

In the case of this clonotype: A junction boundary mismatches the germline segment, possibly from a read error. This chain joins TRBV7-2 and TRBJ1-1; D is uncertain. Germline assignment: CDR1 SGHTA and CDR2 FQGNSA. CDR3 length: 16 residues. CDR3 residues: CARSLSRLGGHTEAFF. CDR3 coding DNA: TGTGCCAGAAGCTTATCGCGGCTAGGCGGACACACTGAAGCTTTCTTT.

As for this clonotype: A much larger clone lies one base from this, so it may be a read error. CDR3 nucleotide sequence: TGTGCCAGCAAACGGACTAGTTTCTACGAGCAGTGCTTC. As protein: CASKRTSFYEQCF. V gene TRBV6-5 combines with J gene TRBJ2-7, with TRBD2 matching 7 bases. CDR3 size: 13 residues. CDR1 is MNHEY and CDR2 is SVGAGI in the germline V gene.

On this clonotype itself: A junction end diverges from the germline sequence, so it may reflect a read error. The rearrangement joins TRBV11-1 to TRBJ1-1; 8 bases match TRBD1. This CDR3 contains 15 residues. Germline CDR1 and CDR2: SGHAT and FQDESV (reference sequence). CDR3 sequence reads: CASSSGQGGSTEALF. Here the CDR3 DNA reads TGTGCCAGCAGCAGCGGACAGGGCGGAAGCACTGAAGCTCTCTTT.

V usage is TRBV7-9 and J usage is TRBJ2-4; possibly TRBD1 for D (6 bases). The CDR3 extends over 14 amino acids. CDR1 and CDR2 (germline): SEHNR, FQNEAQ (reference sequence). V lost 5 bases, J lost 6 bases, and 14 bases lay in between. Here the CDR3 DNA reads TGTGCCAGCAGCCAGACCCGGGACATAAACATTCAGTACTTC. It codes for CASSQTRDINIQYF.

This clonotype was recorded at least ten times. The chain carries TRBV15 and TRBJ1-5, with TRBD1 matching over 8 bases. The CDR3 spans 15 residues. The germline gives CDR1 LNHNV, CDR2 YYDKDF (reference sequence). V dropped 2 bases and J dropped 6; count of bases not matched to a gene: 6. The CDR3 loop reads CATSRKGQDLQPQHF. DNA of the CDR3: TGTGCCACCAGCAGAAAGGGACAGGACCTTCAGCCCCAGCATTTT.

This clonotype was detected many times. This chain connects TRBV6-4 to TRBJ2-3; 8 bases map to TRBD1. Germline V gene data show CDR1 as MRHNA and CDR2 as SNTAGT. CDR3 length: 14 residues. With 2 bases clipped from V and 5 bases from J, the junction kept 3 bases outside the gene matches. In nucleotides, the CDR3 is TGTGCCAGCAGTGACGGACAGGGAGGAGATACGCAGTATTTT. Protein: CASSDGQGGDTQYF.